The rows below give T cell receptor beta chains drawn from one sample of a study of blood T cell repertoires in COVID-19. Clones were sequenced by immunoSEQ multiplex PCR, and TCRdb holds only the in-frame ones, with some missing. Of roughly 300,000 clones listed, about 90% are singletons. Sequences were obtained from PBMCs or T cells enriched from blood (not recorded which). These receptors all come from a woman younger than 45 who had recovered from COVID-19. CDR3s include the opening cysteine and the closing phenylalanine or tryptophan. Each record gives: V gene, clone size, D gene, J gene, CDR3 DNA, CDR3 protein. The D gene is left open where the match is weak. Only some rows state a clone size, as once, few, many or a class for expanded clones.

V: TRBV28; size: .; D: .; J: TRBJ2-5; DNA: TGTGCCAGCATTAACCAGGCAGCTCAAGAGACCCAGTACTTC; CDR3: CASINQAAQETQYF
V: TRBV4-1; size: .; D: TRBD1; J: TRBJ1-5; DNA: TGCGCCAGCAGCCCCAGGGGGGATAGCAATCAGCCCCAGCATTTT; CDR3: CASSPRGDSNQPQHF
V: TRBV3-1/TRBV3-2; size: .; D: TRBD1; J: TRBJ2-2; DNA: TGTGCCAGCAGCCAAGTCCGGACAGGGGGCCCCGGGGAGCTGTTTTTT; CDR3: CASSQVRTGGPGELFF
V: TRBV6-5; size: once; D: TRBD1; J: TRBJ1-2; DNA: TGTGCCAGCAGCCCGACAGGGGCTGACTATGGCTACACCTTC; CDR3: CASSPTGADYGYTF
V: TRBV4-3; size: .; D: TRBD1; J: TRBJ2-2; DNA: TGCGCCAGCAGCCAAGTGGGACAGGGGGCCGGGGAGCTGTTTTTT; CDR3: CASSQVGQGAGELFF
V: TRBV5-4; size: .; D: TRBD2; J: TRBJ2-7; DNA: TGTGCCAGCAGCCCGGGACTAGCGGGGACCGAGCAGTACTTC; CDR3: CASSPGLAGTEQYF
V: TRBV3-1/TRBV3-2; size: once; D: TRBD2; J: TRBJ2-7; DNA: TGTGCCAGCAGCCACTCGGGAGGTGGGCGGGGGGCCCTTTCGGACTACGAGCAGTACTTC; CDR3: CASSHSGGGRGALSDYEQYF
V: TRBV12-5; size: .; D: TRBD1; J: TRBJ1-6; DNA: TGTGCTAGTGGTCTAACGGGACAGGGGAGTTCACCCCTCCACTTT; CDR3: CASGLTGQGSSPLHF
V: TRBV11-2; size: .; D: .; J: TRBJ2-7; DNA: TGTGCCAGCAGCTTAGATTGGGTGACAGGCTCCTACGAGCAGTACTTC; CDR3: CASSLDWVTGSYEQYF
V: TRBV5-1; size: .; D: TRBD1; J: TRBJ2-6; DNA: TGCGCCAGCAGCTTAGGCAGGGGGACAGGGCTCTCTGGGGCCAACGTCCTGACTTTC; CDR3: CASSLGRGTGLSGANVLTF
V: TRBV6-1; size: .; D: .; J: TRBJ1-2; DNA: TGTGCCAGCAGTGACAGAGGGATTAACTATGGCTACACCTTC; CDR3: CASSDRGINYGYTF
V: TRBV5-4; size: .; D: .; J: TRBJ1-2; DNA: TGTGCCAGCAACCCCGGGGGGGTGAACTATGGCTACACCTTC; CDR3: CASNPGGVNYGYTF
V: TRBV6-5; size: .; D: .; J: TRBJ1-2; DNA: TGTGCCAGCAGTTACTCGACCGGACTTAAGAACTATGGCTACACCTTC; CDR3: CASSYSTGLKNYGYTF
V: TRBV29-1; size: few; D: .; J: TRBJ1-1; DNA: TGCAGCGTGGTCACAGAGTACACTGAAGCTTTCTTT; CDR3: CSVVTEYTEAFF
V: TRBV3-1/TRBV3-2; size: .; D: .; J: TRBJ2-5; DNA: TGTGCCAGCAGCCAAGTGGGGGGGCCGGGGGAGACCCAGTACTTC; CDR3: CASSQVGGPGETQYF
V: TRBV5-1; size: .; D: TRBD1; J: TRBJ1-4; DNA: TGCGCCAGCAGCTGGCGTCCGGGACAGATCACAACTAATGAAAAACTGTTTTTT; CDR3: CASSWRPGQITTNEKLFF
V: TRBV7-8; size: .; D: TRBD2; J: TRBJ2-4; DNA: TGTGCCAGCAGCCCACGTACCGGGACTAGCGAAAACATTCAGTACTTC; CDR3: CASSPRTGTSENIQYF
V: TRBV28; size: .; D: .; J: TRBJ1-2; DNA: TGTGCCAGCAGTCCCCTATCAGGAGGGAGGGCCTCTTATGGCTACACCTTC; CDR3: CASSPLSGGRASYGYTF
V: TRBV4-1; size: .; D: TRBD2; J: TRBJ2-5; DNA: TGCGCCAGCAGCCAAGAGGGTAGCGGGGGTTTGGAGACCCAGTACTTC; CDR3: CASSQEGSGGLETQYF
V: TRBV18; size: .; D: .; J: TRBJ1-1; DNA: TGTGCCAGCTCACCACCGTGGGGGGATGAAGCTTTCTTT; CDR3: CASSPPWGDEAFF
V: TRBV18; size: .; D: TRBD1; J: TRBJ1-1; DNA: TGTGCCAGCTCACCACCGGGGCCGACAGGGGGGACTGAAGCTTTCTTT; CDR3: CASSPPGPTGGTEAFF
V: TRBV4-3; size: .; D: TRBD2; J: TRBJ2-5; DNA: TGCGCCAGCAGCCAAGGGGGTTGGACTAGAGAAGAGACCCAGTACTTC; CDR3: CASSQGGWTREETQYF
V: TRBV18; size: .; D: .; J: TRBJ2-2; DNA: TGTGCCAGCTCACCCATGAGCGCAGAATACACCGGGGAGCTGTTTTTT; CDR3: CASSPMSAEYTGELFF
V: TRBV3-1/TRBV3-2; size: .; D: TRBD2; J: TRBJ2-5; DNA: TGTGCCAGCAGGCTAGCGGGGGTAGAGACCCAGTACTTC; CDR3: CASRLAGVETQYF
V: TRBV9; size: .; D: TRBD1; J: TRBJ1-4; DNA: TGTGCCAGCGGGACAGAGAATGAAAAACTGTTTTTT; CDR3: CASGTENEKLFF
V: TRBV29-1; size: .; D: .; J: TRBJ2-1; DNA: TGCAGCGTTGCAACGACAGGACACAATGAGCAGTTCTTC; CDR3: CSVATTGHNEQFF
V: TRBV5-6; size: .; D: TRBD1; J: TRBJ1-6; DNA: TGTGCCAGCAGCCCCGGGCAGGGGGCCATAAGTTCCTATAATTCACCCCTCCACTTT; CDR3: CASSPGQGAISSYNSPLHF
V: TRBV19; size: .; D: .; J: TRBJ2-6; DNA: TGTGCCAGTAGTGGTCTAGGCTTTGGGGCCAACGTCCTGACTTTC; CDR3: CASSGLGFGANVLTF
V: TRBV2; size: once; D: TRBD1; J: TRBJ1-2; DNA: TGTGCCAGCCGGGGGGCAGGGGGCGGCTATGGCTACACCTTC; CDR3: CASRGAGGGYGYTF
V: TRBV4-3; size: .; D: .; J: TRBJ2-5; DNA: TGCGCCAGCAGCCAAGACAGAAAAGAGACCCAGTACTTC; CDR3: CASSQDRKETQYF
V: TRBV6-1; size: .; D: TRBD1; J: TRBJ2-7; DNA: TGTGCCAGCAGTGATGAACTCCGGGACAGGCTGACGGGTGGCGAGCAGTACTTC; CDR3: CASSDELRDRLTGGEQYF
V: TRBV5-5; size: .; D: TRBD2; J: TRBJ2-7; DNA: TGTGCCAGCAGCTTGGGGACTAGCGGTTCCTACGAGCAGTACTTC; CDR3: CASSLGTSGSYEQYF
V: TRBV28; size: .; D: TRBD1; J: TRBJ1-1; DNA: TGTGCCAGCAGTTCCAGTCCCGGGACAGGGGGCTCCACTGAAGCTTTCTTT; CDR3: CASSSSPGTGGSTEAFF
V: TRBV19; size: .; D: TRBD1; J: TRBJ2-1; DNA: TGTGCCAGTAGAGACAAGACAGGGGCCTTTGAGCAGTTCTTC; CDR3: CASRDKTGAFEQFF
V: TRBV3-1/TRBV3-2; size: .; D: .; J: TRBJ1-1; DNA: TGTGCCAGCAGCCGAGGGTTGGTCACTGAAGCTTTCTTT; CDR3: CASSRGLVTEAFF
V: TRBV19; size: .; D: TRBD2; J: TRBJ2-1; DNA: TGTGCCAGTAGTATCGGGGGGGTCTCCTACAATGAGCAGTTCTTC; CDR3: CASSIGGVSYNEQFF
V: TRBV5-1; size: .; D: .; J: TRBJ2-3; DNA: TGCGCCAGCAGCTTTGTTCAGGGGGGAACAGATACGCAGTATTTT; CDR3: CASSFVQGGTDTQYF
V: TRBV7-2; size: .; D: TRBD2; J: TRBJ2-7; DNA: TGTGCCAGCAGCTTCAGAACCTCTAGCGGGGGGGCCTACGAGCAGTACTTC; CDR3: CASSFRTSSGGAYEQYF
V: TRBV7-2; size: few; D: TRBD1; J: TRBJ2-1; DNA: TGTGCCAGCAGCTCGACAGGGGGCCTAAACAATGAGCAGTTCTTC; CDR3: CASSSTGGLNNEQFF